This record looks at one T cell receptor beta chain sequence and its context. Its specificity is not known. This sample stems from a study of CD8+CD57+ T cells in acquired aplastic anemia. The wider study: An average of about 3.4 ug of DNA was obtained from sorted CD4+ and CD8+ cells. The study, taken as a whole, reports: Patients and controls shared around 30 CD8+ CDR3 sequences.

The template used for profiling TCR beta VDJ and CDR3 was genomic DNA. TCRdb recomputed calls from the reads with MiXCR, one row per CDR3 protein. The sample yields 220,000 or so distinct CDR3 sequences, roughly two thirds seen once. V was pared by 5 bases and J by 1 base, with 8 bases between. The CDR3 runs 13 residues. Germline CDR1 SGHRS, CDR2 YFSETQ. Sequencing involved patients with CD8+CD57+ cell expansion previously shown by flow cytometry. The enrolled patients all had severe acquired aplastic anemia. At the time of blood sampling, patients had not yet received any therapy. The V call is TRBV5-1, the J call TRBJ2-3; no firm D call. The source is a human donor with aplastic anemia. The sequencing sample was made of sorted CD4+, CD8+, or CD8+CD57+ T cells (not recorded which) from PBMCs. The CDR3 reads CASSRQGTDTQYF. CDR3 coding DNA: TGCGCCAGCAGTAGGCAGGGCACAGATACGCAGTATTTT.